The clone carrying this T cell receptor beta chain was seen ten or more times. Its specificity is not known. The authors diagnosed from clinical symptoms, serum thyroxine, TRAb, thyroid ultrasound and orbital computed tomography. The sequenced template was RNA, covering the TCR beta CDR3 region. The workflow started with a first-round RT-PCR run with HTBI primers and then moved on to a second-round multiplex PCR. TCRdb fed the multiplex PCR reads into MiXCR, producing one record per CDR3 protein. The table records about 640,000 distinct CDR3 sequences, about two fifths of them present only once. Germline lookup yields CDR1 SGDLS and CDR2 YYNGEE. V lost 0 bases to trimming and J lost 14 bases; unmatched junction nucleotides: 7. CDR3 length equals 12 residues. The data were taken from a study of Graves' ophthalmopathy and Graves' hyperthyroidism. As for the study in general: Ahead of any treatment, peripheral blood was obtained at the initial diagnosis. Study findings and constraints: Using a 13-signature model, the authors split ophthalmopathy from stable hyperthyroidism, with under 90% sensitivity and 75% to 82% specificity.

This chain connects TRBV9 to TRBJ2-5; TRBD2 matches at 7 bases. Specimen: peripheral blood. This sequence originates from an adult man with Graves' ophthalmopathy. Written as DNA, the CDR3 is TGTGCCAGCAGCGTAGTCGGCGGGAGACCTTACTTC. Amino acids: CASSVVGGRPYF.